Below are 10 T cell receptor beta chains sequenced from a single sample in a study of early T cells in non-severe SARS-CoV-2 infection. TCRdb redid the calling of the 5' RACE reads with MiXCR, one entry per CDR3 protein. Altogether some 70,000 distinct CDR3 sequences are present, over 9% being singletons, with the ten largest covering around 3.8%. Sequencing used whole blood. The receptors were gathered from an adult who was a healthcare worker with PCR-confirmed SARS-CoV-2 infection or an uninfected control (not recorded which).

The chain links TRBV7-8 to TRBJ2-5, with 7 bases identical to TRBD1. This CDR3 is 16 amino acids long. The V gene end was trimmed by 5 bases and the J gene end by 3 bases; junction bases not matched to a gene: 12. CDR1 SGHVS and CDR2 FQNEAQ come from the germline V gene. CDR3 in amino acids: CASSREAGTVKETQYF. In DNA, the CDR3 is TGTGCCAGCAGCCGCGAAGCCGGGACAGTTAAAGAGACCCAGTACTTC.

This chain joins TRBV29-1 and TRBJ2-7; no reliable D call. The germline gives CDR1 SQVTM, CDR2 ANQGSEA. V lost 4 bases to trimming and J lost 3 bases, with 4 bases between them. The CDR3 covers 10 residues. DNA for the CDR3: TGCAGCGTTGGAGACTACGAGCAGTACTTC. Translation gives CSVGDYEQYF.

The rearrangement uses TRBV27 and TRBJ2-5; TRBD2 matches at 10 bases. Germline CDR1 is MNHEY and CDR2 is SMNVEV (reference sequence). After removal of 2 bases from V and 2 bases from J, the junction contained 5 bases not matched to a gene. This CDR3 contains 16 residues. DNA of the CDR3: TGTGCCAGCAGTTTAGGGGCTAGCGGGAGTCAAGAGACCCAGTACTTC. Translation: CASSLGASGSQETQYF.

This clonotype was recorded a few times. The chain links TRBV5-1 to TRBJ1-6; 9 bases match TRBD1. The V segment lost 9 bases and the J segment 0 bases; nucleotides outside the gene matches: 4. The germline CDR1 and CDR2 sequences are SGHRS and YFSETQ. This CDR3 is built from 15 residues. The chain's CDR3 is CATATGGSYNSPLHF. CDR3 nucleotides: TGCGCCACCGCGACAGGGGGCTCCTATAATTCACCCCTCCACTTT.

This chain uses TRBV2 with TRBJ1-5; D is uncertain. Germline CDR1 is SNHLY and CDR2 is FYNNEI. This CDR3 comprises 15 residues. Trimming took 4 bases from V and 0 from J, leaving 10 bases between them. The CDR3 bases are TGTGCCAGCAGTGCCGCCATAAATAGCAATCAGCCCCAGCATTTT. It translates to CASSAAINSNQPQHF. Drawing the rest from reference TRBV2 and TRBJ1-5, the complete variable domain is EPEVTQTPSHQVTQMGQEVILRCVPISNHLYFYWYRQILGQKVEFLVSFYNNEISEKSEIFDDQFSVERPDGSNFTLKIRSTKLEDSAMYFCASSAAINSNQPQHFGDGTRLSIL.

This clonotype has ten or more counts. At one of its ends the junction is not consistent with the germline gene, which may arise from a read error. V is TRBV27 and J is TRBJ2-1; D not certain. The germline V gene encodes CDR1 MNHEY and CDR2 SMNVEV (reference sequence). The CDR3 totals 11 residues. The CDR3 nucleotides are TGTGCCAACAGTTTCCTAGAGGAGCAGTTCTTC. Amino acid sequence: CANSFLEEQFF.

J is TRBJ2-1 and V is TRBV6-2 or TRBV6-3; 8 positions agree with TRBD2. This CDR3 has 18 residues. Germline V gene data show CDR1 as MNHEY and CDR2 as SVGEGT. V lost 2 bases and J lost 4; bases outside the gene matches: 13. The CDR3 nucleotides are TGTGCCAGCAGTTACGAGCTCGGACTAGCTCGAGGGTACAATGAGCAGTTCTTC. Amino acids: CASSYELGLARGYNEQFF.

The chain is built from TRBV9 and TRBJ2-1, with D possibly being TRBD1 (7 bases). Trimming stripped 0 bases from V and 5 bases from J, with 18 bases between. The CDR3 is 17 amino acids. CDR1 SGDLS and CDR2 YYNGEE come from the germline V gene. This CDR3 reads CASSVGTRRGQDNEQFF. In DNA form, the CDR3 reads TGTGCCAGCAGCGTAGGTACACGGAGGGGGCAAGACAATGAGCAGTTCTTC.

The chain links TRBV28 to TRBJ2-5; 10 bases line up with TRBD1. The germline V gene has CDR1 MDHEN and CDR2 SYDVKM. The trim removed 5 bases at V and 5 bases at J, leaving 8 bases unmatched. The CDR3 is 15 residues long. CDR3 coding DNA: TGTGCCAGCAGTCCTTCCCGGGGACAGGGGGAGACCCAGTACTTC. Its translation: CASSPSRGQGETQYF.

This clonotype was seen a few times. This chain links TRBV9 with TRBJ2-5; D may be TRBD1 (7 bases). Per the germline V gene, CDR1 is SGDLS and CDR2 is YYNGEE. CDR3 size: 14 residues. Trimming removed 0 bases at V and 5 bases at J, with 11 bases between. CDR3: CASSVDRGGETQYF. The CDR3 DNA follows: TGTGCCAGCAGCGTAGACAGGGGAGGCGAGACCCAGTACTTC.